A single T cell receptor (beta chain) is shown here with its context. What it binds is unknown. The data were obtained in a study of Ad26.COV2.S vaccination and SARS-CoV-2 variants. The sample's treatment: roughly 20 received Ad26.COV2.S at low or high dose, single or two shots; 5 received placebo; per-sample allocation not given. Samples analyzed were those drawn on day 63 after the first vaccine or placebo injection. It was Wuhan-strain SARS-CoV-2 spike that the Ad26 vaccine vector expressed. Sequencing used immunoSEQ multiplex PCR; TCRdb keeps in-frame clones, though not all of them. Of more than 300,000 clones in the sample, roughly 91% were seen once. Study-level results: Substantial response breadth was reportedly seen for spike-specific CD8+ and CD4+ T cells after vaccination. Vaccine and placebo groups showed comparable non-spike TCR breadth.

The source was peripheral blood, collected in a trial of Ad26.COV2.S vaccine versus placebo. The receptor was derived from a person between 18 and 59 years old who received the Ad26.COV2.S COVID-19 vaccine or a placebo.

As DNA, the CDR3 is TGTGCCAGCAGCCTCGACAGTAATGAAAAACTGTTTTTT. Translating gives CASSLDSNEKLFF. The rearrangement links TRBV2 to TRBJ1-4; D may be TRBD1 (5 bases). Germline V gene sequence: CDR1 SNHLY, CDR2 FYNNEI. The CDR3 sequence is 13 residues long. V gave up 6 bases and J gave up 4 bases, with 9 bases separating them.